This record covers a single TCR beta chain. The target antigen is unknown. Of the isolated RNA, all was reverse transcribed, and so the sequenced material was expressed TCRB transcripts. Clones were sequenced by immunoSEQ multiplex PCR, and TCRdb holds only the in-frame ones, with some missing. This sample has about 620,000 clones, with around a sixth found just once. One heparinised blood draw, averaging roughly 120 mL, came from each donor. This sample was taken from a study of beta chain features in type 1 diabetes. General study findings and limits: HLA influence on TCRB rearrangement stayed unresolved here.

The sequence came from a man between 18 and 35 years old in good health. Sequenced material: naive CD4+ T cells from blood.

As DNA, the CDR3 is TGTGCCATCAGGGCCGGGACAGAGCAGTTCTTC. Translation: CAIRAGTEQFF. The rearrangement uses TRBV10-3 and TRBJ2-1; possibly TRBD1 for D (6 bases). The V gene lost 6 bases and the J gene lost 10 bases, with 10 bases spanning the gap. CDR3 length equals 11 residues. CDR1 is ENHRY, CDR2 SYGVKD, per germline.